This TCR beta chain was sequenced for a study of cytomegalovirus exposure and HLA in healthy donors. This clone came up a few times. The V end lost 6 bases, the J end lost 2 bases, and 17 bases lay between the germline ends. This CDR3 contains 15 residues. Germline V gene lookup returns CDR1 SGHNT and CDR2 YYREEE (reference sequence). The study ran its PCR with 60 Vbeta and 13 Jbeta primers. TCRdb's table, derived via immunoSEQ multiplex PCR, lists solely in-frame clones and lacks some. Here the sample spans almost 200,000 clones, about 80% being singletons. Sequenced material: PBMCs. This chain connects TRBV5-4 to TRBJ1-2; D is unclear. This receptor was identified in a man under 40 in good health and CMV-seronegative. CDR3 sequence: CASTGDHKRNYGYTF. The DNA of the CDR3 is TGTGCCAGCACCGGGGATCACAAAAGAAACTATGGCTACACCTTC.